These T cell receptor beta chains were read from a single sample in a study of blood T cell repertoires in COVID-19. Sequencing was performed with immunoSEQ multiplex PCR; in TCRdb, only in-frame clones are kept and a portion is missing. The data contain about 89,000 clones, over 70% of them singletons. Material: peripheral blood. These receptors were taken from an elderly woman with acute or convalescent COVID-19. Each CDR3 is given with its conserved first and last residue. Each record gives: clone size, V gene, D gene, J gene, CDR3 protein, CDR3 DNA. A D gene is named only where the DNA matches it firmly. A row's size may be missing; if present it is once, few, many or a size class.

.	TRBV4-1	.	TRBJ1-5	CASSQDRGSQPQHF	TGCGCCAGCAGCCAAGACCGGGGTAGTCAGCCCCAGCATTTT
.	TRBV28	TRBD1	TRBJ1-4	CASSKRVQGAPLGEKLFF	TGTGCCAGCAGTAAAAGGGTGCAGGGGGCGCCCCTAGGTGAAAAACTGTTTTTT
.	TRBV2	TRBD1	TRBJ2-5	CASSDDRGQETQYF	TGTGCCAGCAGTGACGACAGGGGGCAGGAGACCCAGTACTTC
.	TRBV3-1/TRBV3-2	TRBD1	TRBJ2-7	CASSLGTDRGGEQYF	TGTGCCAGCAGTCTAGGTACGGACAGGGGAGGGGAGCAGTACTTC
.	TRBV27	TRBD1	TRBJ1-6	CASSLPDRRNSPLHF	TGTGCCAGCAGTTTACCGGACAGGAGAAATTCACCCCTCCACTTT
once	TRBV18	.	TRBJ2-7	CASSPTTGEQYF	TGTGCCAGCTCACCCACGACGGGGGAGCAGTACTTC
.	TRBV19	.	TRBJ1-5	CATETSYTNNQPQHF	TGTGCCACCGAGACTTCCTACACCAACAATCAGCCCCAGCATTTT
.	TRBV6-5	.	TRBJ2-6	CASSSPHSGANVLTF	TGTGCCAGCAGCTCGCCACACTCTGGGGCCAACGTCCTGACTTTC
.	TRBV6-5	TRBD1	TRBJ2-2	CASGQGGNTGELFF	TGTGCCAGTGGACAGGGTGGGAACACCGGGGAGCTGTTTTTT
.	TRBV19	.	TRBJ1-5	CASSIKTGSGRQPQHF	TGTGCCAGTAGTATAAAGACAGGATCTGGAAGGCAGCCCCAGCATTTT
.	TRBV4-1	.	TRBJ1-3	CASSRYSRDISLSGNTIYF	TGCGCCAGCAGCCGCTACTCCCGGGACATATCCCTTTCTGGAAACACCATATATTTT
.	TRBV6-2/TRBV6-3	.	TRBJ2-3	CASSSPLDWVSTDTQYF	TGTGCCAGCAGTTCCCCCCTAGATTGGGTTAGCACAGATACGCAGTATTTT
.	TRBV6-5	TRBD1	TRBJ1-2	CASSPDRVQGYTF	TGTGCCAGCAGCCCCGACAGGGTCCAAGGCTACACCTTC
.	TRBV6-5	TRBD1	TRBJ2-2	CASRGQANTGELFF	TGTGCCAGCAGAGGACAGGCGAACACCGGGGAGCTGTTTTTT
.	TRBV4-2	.	TRBJ1-1	CASSQGELAGNTEAFF	TGTGCCAGCAGCCAAGGAGAATTGGCGGGGAACACTGAAGCTTTCTTT
.	TRBV29-1	.	TRBJ2-7	CSVGQGGYEQYF	TGCAGCGTTGGGCAGGGAGGCTACGAGCAGTACTTC
.	TRBV3-1/TRBV3-2	.	TRBJ1-3	CASSPGYPGNTIYF	TGTGCCAGCAGCCCGGGGTACCCTGGAAACACCATATATTTT
once	TRBV24-1	TRBD1	TRBJ1-2	CATSEPDRVEGYTF	TGTGCCACCAGTGAGCCTGACAGGGTGGAAGGCTACACCTTC
.	TRBV3-1/TRBV3-2	.	TRBJ1-4	CASSQRGTNEKLFF	TGTGCCAGCAGCCAAAGGGGGACTAATGAAAAACTGTTTTTT
few	TRBV6-5	.	TRBJ1-1	CASSSRSLAFF	TGTGCCAGCAGTTCCCGGAGTCTGGCTTTCTTT
.	TRBV28	.	TRBJ1-3	CASNNNREGGNTIYF	TGTGCCAGCAACAACAACAGGGAAGGAGGTAACACCATATATTTT
.	TRBV7-6	TRBD2	TRBJ2-3	CASKGLAGGTDTQYF	TGTGCCAGCAAGGGACTAGCGGGGGGCACAGATACGCAGTATTTT
.	TRBV7-9	TRBD1	TRBJ2-7	CASSLFGRGQGVYEQYF	TGTGCCAGCAGCTTATTTGGCCGAGGACAGGGTGTCTACGAGCAGTACTTC
.	TRBV7-2	.	TRBJ1-4	CASSNYATNEKLFF	TGTGCCAGCAGCAACTATGCAACTAATGAAAAACTGTTTTTT
.	TRBV18	.	TRBJ1-2	CASSPLGFDSSGGYTF	TGTGCCAGCTCACCACTAGGGTTCGACAGCTCAGGTGGCTACACCTTC
.	TRBV19	.	TRBJ1-2	CASSRGGVDYGYTF	TGTGCCAGTAGTCGTGGAGGGGTGGACTATGGCTACACCTTC
.	TRBV7-9	.	TRBJ1-2	CASSLVRGFNGYTF	TGTGCCAGCAGCTTAGTAAGAGGTTTTAATGGCTACACCTTC
.	TRBV5-4	.	TRBJ2-2	CASSPYRGPEVAGELFF	TGTGCCAGCAGCCCCTATAGGGGCCCCGAGGTTGCTGGGGAGCTGTTTTTT
.	TRBV6-5	.	TRBJ1-2	CASSSDRSFYGYTF	TGTGCCAGCAGTAGTGACAGGAGTTTCTATGGCTACACCTTC
.	TRBV7-2	TRBD2	TRBJ2-5	CASSHSGGARETQYF	TGTGCCAGCAGTCATAGCGGGGGGGCCCGGGAGACCCAGTACTTC
.	TRBV2	.	TRBJ1-2	CASSEQVGYGYTF	TGTGCCAGCAGTGAACAGGTCGGCTATGGCTACACCTTC
.	TRBV5-1	TRBD2	TRBJ2-5	CASQLTSGGQETQYF	TGCGCCAGCCAACTGACTAGCGGGGGCCAAGAGACCCAGTACTTC
.	TRBV30	.	TRBJ1-5	CAWSTTPGQPQHF	TGTGCCTGGAGTACGACACCGGGGCAGCCCCAGCATTTT
.	TRBV6-6	TRBD1	TRBJ1-1	CASSPRIIQGANTEAFF	TGTGCCAGCAGTCCTCGGATCATACAGGGGGCTAACACTGAAGCTTTCTTT
.	TRBV10-3	TRBD2	TRBJ2-2	CAISGGGGNTGELFF	TGTGCCATCAGTGGCGGCGGGGGGAACACCGGGGAGCTGTTTTTT
.	TRBV10-2	TRBD2	TRBJ2-3	CASSELGTSGAPTDTQYF	TGCGCCAGCAGTGAGCTCGGGACTAGCGGAGCCCCCACAGATACGCAGTATTTT
.	TRBV2	TRBD1	TRBJ2-7	CASSEGQRCF	TGTGCCAGCAGTGAGGGACAGCGTTGCTTC
.	TRBV19	TRBD1	TRBJ1-1	CASSPGTGGYTEAFF	TGTGCCAGTAGTCCCGGGACAGGGGGCTACACTGAAGCTTTCTTT
.	TRBV11-1	TRBD1	TRBJ1-1	CASSLELTGFKAEAFF	TGTGCCAGCAGCTTAGAATTGACAGGGTTTAAGGCTGAAGCTTTCTTT
once	TRBV3-1/TRBV3-2	.	TRBJ1-2	CASSHGQNYGYTF	TGTGCCAGCAGCCACGGACAGAACTATGGCTACACCTTC
.	TRBV18	.	TRBJ1-6	CASSSTGSSYNSPLHF	TGTGCCAGCTCATCCACAGGGAGCTCCTATAATTCACCCCTCCACTTT
once	TRBV10-1	.	TRBJ2-5	CASSGETGTTSRETQYF	TGCGCCAGCAGTGGGGAAACCGGGACAACCAGCCGAGAGACCCAGTACTTC
.	TRBV7-2	.	TRBJ1-2	CASSLFGDLYGYTF	TGTGCCAGCAGCTTGTTCGGGGATTTATATGGCTACACCTTC
.	TRBV5-1	.	TRBJ1-1	CASSPLGGTNTEAFF	TGCGCCAGCAGCCCGCTTGGGGGCACGAACACTGAAGCTTTCTTT
.	TRBV3-1/TRBV3-2	TRBD2	TRBJ2-3	CASSRLRGGSTDTQYF	TGTGCCAGCAGCCGACTGCGGGGGGGATCCACAGATACGCAGTATTTT